The 28 T cell receptor beta chains below come from one sample, sequenced in a study of Tregs in tolerant kidney transplant recipients. Recipients received nonmyeloablative bone marrow transplants from related graft donors, with transient mixed chimerism. Clones were read by immunoSEQ multiplex PCR, and TCRdb kept only the in-frame ones, dropping some. The table lists 65,000 to 85,000 clones, 90% to 95% of them singletons. The input for sequencing was CD4+ T cells from blood (PBMCs), taken 24 months after the transplant. The receptor set was obtained from a human patient who received a combined kidney and bone marrow transplant. The graft donor may account for some of the T cells.

This chain joins TRBV2 and TRBJ1-2; no firm D call. This CDR3 comprises 13 residues. Trimming took off 5 bases at V and 1 base at J, with 8 bases between the two ends. Germline CDR1 reads SNHLY; CDR2 reads FYNNEI. Written as DNA, the CDR3 is TGTGCCAGCAGTCGCCGGGTTAACTATGGCTACACCTTC. This translates into CASSRRVNYGYTF.

V gene TRBV30 combines with J gene TRBJ1-5; no firm D call. The CDR3 length is 13 residues. Per germline, CDR1 GTSNPN and CDR2 SVGIG (reference sequence). V lost 2 bases and J 3 bases, leaving 8 bases between the germline ends. The CDR3 DNA reads TGTGCCTGGAGTAGGAGTGCCAATCAGCCCCAGCATTTT. Amino acids: CAWSRSANQPQHF.

This chain uses TRBV2 with TRBJ2-7, with TRBD2 matching 10 bases. CDR1 is SNHLY, CDR2 FYNNEI, per germline. Trimming removed 7 bases from V and 4 bases from J; junction bases left unmatched: 10. CDR3 size: 15 residues. CDR3: CASNDPSGRRYEQYF. CDR3 sequence (DNA): TGTGCCAGCAACGACCCTAGCGGGAGACGGTACGAGCAGTACTTC.

The rearrangement links TRBV11-2 to TRBJ2-5; D perhaps matches TRBD2 (7 bases). This CDR3 spans 15 amino acids. V shed 1 base and J shed 4 bases, with 13 bases lying between them. CDR1 and CDR2 (germline): SGHAT, FQNNGV. The CDR3 nucleotides are TGTGCCAGCAGCTTAGCCGGGCGGGGGCCAGAGACCCAGTACTTC. Encoded protein: CASSLAGRGPETQYF.

The rearrangement joins TRBV7-2 to TRBJ2-5, with 8 nucleotides matching TRBD2. The CDR3 contains 16 residues. CDR1 and CDR2 from the germline V gene are SGHTA and FQGNSA. Unmatched junction bases numbered 9, after V lost 1 base and J lost 5 bases. The CDR3 here is CASSLDLAGGGETQYF. The DNA of the CDR3 is TGTGCCAGCAGCTTAGACTTAGCTGGCGGGGGGGAGACCCAGTACTTC.

The chain couples TRBV18 to TRBJ2-7, with a tentative D call TRBD1 (6 bases). This CDR3 is 14 amino acids long. Germline CDR1 and CDR2: KGHSH and LQKENI. V was trimmed by 1 base and J by 4 bases, leaving 11 bases between them. The chain's CDR3 is CASSPRSGAYEQYF. CDR3 coding DNA: TGTGCCAGCTCACCACGTTCAGGGGCGTACGAGCAGTACTTC.

The chain recombines TRBV7-2 with TRBJ2-2; TRBD2 is a possible D gene (5 bases). This CDR3 spans 13 amino acids. Germline loops: CDR1 SGHTA, CDR2 FQGNSA. Deletions cut 2 bases from V and 6 bases from J, with 7 bases between. The CDR3 nucleotides are TGTGCCAGCAGCTTACTGGAGGCCGGGGAGCTGTTTTTT. Protein product: CASSLLEAGELFF.

The rearrangement joins TRBV25-1 to TRBJ2-7, with 8 bases aligning to TRBD2. V shed 8 bases, J shed 5 bases, and the junction held 5 bases outside the gene matches. CDR3 length: 12 residues. The germline V gene has CDR1 MGHDK and CDR2 SYGVNS. Written as DNA, the CDR3 is TGTGCCAGCCCCCGGGGGGGGGACGAGCAGTACTTC. The encoded protein is CASPRGGDEQYF.

The sample holds one count of this clone. CDR3 region: CASSYGREETQYF. DNA for the CDR3: TGTGCCAGCAGTTACGGCAGGGAAGAGACCCAGTACTTC. V gene TRBV6-5 combines with J gene TRBJ2-5; a possible D gene is TRBD1 (5 bases). This CDR3 contains 13 residues. From germline, CDR1 is MNHEY and CDR2 SVGAGI. Trimming removed 2 bases from V and 3 bases from J, with 7 bases in between.

This rearrangement joins TRBV27 to TRBJ2-7; 7 positions match TRBD1. CDR1 MNHEY and CDR2 SMNVEV come from the germline V gene (reference sequence). The V gene end was trimmed by 2 bases and the J gene end by 2 bases; junction bases not matched to a gene: 6. The CDR3 loop spans 15 amino acids. The CDR3 DNA reads as TGTGCCAGCAGTTTAAAGGGGACAGCCCCCTACGAGCAGTACTTC. Protein product: CASSLKGTAPYEQYF.

This chain joins TRBV27 and TRBJ1-1, with a tentative D call TRBD1 (5 bases). The CDR3 contains 15 residues. V was pared by 6 bases and J by 4 bases, with 18 bases between. The germline CDR1 and CDR2 sequences are MNHEY and SMNVEV (reference sequence). The CDR3 is CASRMSGALSTEAFF. The CDR3 DNA sequence: TGTGCCAGCAGGATGAGCGGGGCTCTTAGCACTGAAGCTTTCTTT.

This clone has more than one count but fewer than ten. The chain employs TRBV19 and TRBJ1-2, with TRBD1 identical over 8 bases. Trimming took 4 bases from V and 2 from J; bases not matched to a gene: 6. CDR1 and CDR2 (germline): LNHDA, SQIVND (reference sequence). This CDR3 contains 15 residues. The CDR3 is CASSRQGNRNYGYTF. For the CDR3, the DNA is TGTGCCAGTAGTAGACAGGGGAATCGGAACTATGGCTACACCTTC.

This chain links TRBV6-6 with TRBJ1-1; 9 nucleotides match TRBD1. This CDR3 contains 14 residues. Germline V gene sequence: CDR1 MNHNY, CDR2 SVGAGI (reference sequence). V lost 5 bases to trimming and J lost 4 bases; unmatched junction nucleotides: 5. The CDR3: CASSQGQGITEAFF. CDR3 coding DNA: TGTGCCAGCAGTCAGGGACAGGGTATCACTGAAGCTTTCTTT.

This chain connects TRBV5-1 to TRBJ1-3; 8 nucleotides align to TRBD1. The CDR3 loop spans 18 amino acids. Germline assignment: CDR1 SGHRS and CDR2 YFSETQ. Trimming cost V 0 bases and J 8 bases; bases outside gene matches: 16. In nucleotides, the CDR3 is TGCGCCAGCAGCTTGGTTGGACAGGGCAACCCCCAATCCCACACCATATATTTT. It codes for CASSLVGQGNPQSHTIYF.

This chain joins TRBV5-4 and TRBJ2-3, with D possibly matching TRBD2 (6 bases). In germline, CDR1 is SGHNT, CDR2 YYREEE (reference sequence). Between the trimmed V and J ends, which lost 3 bases and 2 bases, there was a span of 16 bases. The CDR3 has 16 residues. CDR3 nucleotides: TGTGCCAGCAGCTCCCCAAGCGGGCCGCCCACAGATACGCAGTATTTT. The encoded protein is CASSSPSGPPTDTQYF.

The J gene is TRBJ2-1, the V gene TRBV4-2; 8 bases are a match to TRBD2. The junction had 7 bases not matched to a gene; V was cut back by 7 bases and J by 2 bases. The CDR3 loop spans 15 amino acids. The germline V gene has CDR1 LGHNA and CDR2 YNFKEQ. The DNA for the CDR3 is TGTGCCAGCACCGCGGGACTAGGAACCTACAATGAGCAGTTCTTC. Amino acid sequence: CASTAGLGTYNEQFF.

This rearrangement joins TRBV7-9 to TRBJ2-7; a weak D match, TRBD1 (6 bases). Trimming pared 2 bases from V and 6 bases from J, leaving 11 bases between. Germline CDR1 reads SEHNR; CDR2 reads FQNEAQ (reference sequence). The CDR3 is 13 residues long. The CDR3 protein is CASSLLGQSEQYF. In DNA, the CDR3 is TGTGCCAGCAGCTTACTAGGACAGAGCGAGCAGTACTTC.

This chain connects TRBV5-6 to TRBJ1-2; 8 nucleotides line up with TRBD1. Unmatched junction bases numbered 8, after V lost 3 bases and J lost 4 bases. Germline CDR1 and CDR2: SGHDT and YYEEEE. The CDR3 sequence is 15 residues long. As DNA, the CDR3 is TGTGCCAGCAGCTGGAAGACAGGGGCCACCTATGGCTACACCTTC. This sequence encodes CASSWKTGATYGYTF.

The chain is built from TRBV7-2 and TRBJ2-3, with 7 bases that match TRBD2. CDR3 size: 14 residues. J was trimmed by 5 bases and V by 5 bases; bases with no gene match: 7. Germline lookup yields CDR1 SGHTA and CDR2 FQGNSA. CDR3 amino acids: CASSVLRGVDTQYF. CDR3 DNA: TGTGCCAGCAGCGTCCTCCGGGGGGTAGATACGCAGTATTTT.

The chain employs TRBV4-3 and TRBJ2-1; maybe TRBD2 (5 bases). The V end lost 0 bases, the J end lost 8 bases, and 14 bases lay between the germline ends. The CDR3 contains 15 residues. Germline V CDR1 and CDR2: LGHNA, YSLEER. The DNA of the CDR3 is TGCGCCAGCAGCCAAGAAGGGCGGGCGAGCGATGAGCAGTTCTTC. Translation: CASSQEGRASDEQFF.

The chain joins TRBV7-6 to TRBJ2-5; 7 bases fit TRBD1. CDR1 SGHVS and CDR2 FNYEAQ come from the germline V gene. The CDR3 totals 16 residues. Trimming took 3 bases from V and 2 from J; bases not matched to a gene: 9. The CDR3 region is CASSFPFRDRQETQYF. The CDR3 DNA sequence: TGTGCCAGCAGCTTTCCTTTCCGGGACAGACAAGAGACCCAGTACTTC.

The CDR3 region is CAGMSGIGTQYF. CDR3 nucleotide sequence: TGTGCCGGAATGAGCGGGATCGGGACCCAGTACTTC. The chain combines TRBV30 with TRBJ2-5, with 7 bases that match TRBD2. V lost 8 bases, J lost 7 bases, and 10 bases stayed unmatched. The CDR3 is 12 amino acids. Germline assignment: CDR1 GTSNPN and CDR2 SVGIG (reference sequence). Looking up the rest from reference TRBV30 and TRBJ2-5 gives the full variable domain: SQTIHQWPATLVQPVGSPLSLECTVEGTSNPNLYWYRQAAGRGLQLLFYSVGIGQISSEVPQNLSASRPQDRQFILSSKKLLLSDSGFYLCAGMSGIGTQYFGPGTRLLVL.

Comment on this clone: Other DNA sequences of this sample code for an identical CDR3. The chain links TRBV27 to TRBJ1-1; D perhaps matches TRBD1 (6 bases). The V gene's germline CDR1 is MNHEY and CDR2 SMNVEV (reference sequence). The CDR3 length is 14 residues. The V end was cut by 6 bases, the J end by 0 bases, with 11 bases between. The CDR3 region is CASRLDRLNTEAFF. CDR3 coding DNA: TGTGCCAGCAGGCTGGACAGACTGAACACTGAAGCTTTCTTT.

This clone has only a few counts. At one of its ends the junction is not consistent with the germline gene, which may arise from a read error. The J gene is TRBJ1-2, the V gene TRBV30; perhaps TRBD1 as D (5 bases). The germline V gene has CDR1 GTSNPN and CDR2 SVGIG (reference sequence). This CDR3 has 11 residues. CDR3 bases: TGTGCCTGGAGTGCCCAACATTTAGGGACTTTC. This encodes CAWSAQHLGTF.

The J gene is TRBJ1-5, the V gene TRBV7-9, with 11 bases aligning to TRBD1. The CDR3 spans 18 residues. Per the germline V gene, CDR1 is SEHNR and CDR2 is FQNEAQ (reference sequence). With 4 bases clipped from V and 2 bases from J, the junction kept 10 bases outside the gene matches. The CDR3 protein is CASSSNLGTGGGNQPQHF. For the CDR3, the DNA is TGTGCCAGCAGCTCAAACCTCGGGACAGGGGGAGGCAATCAGCCCCAGCATTTT.

The chain couples TRBV6-5 to TRBJ2-7; D unclear. The V end lost 3 bases, the J end lost 0 bases, and 12 bases lay between the germline ends. From germline, CDR1 is MNHEY and CDR2 SVGAGI. The CDR3 has 15 amino acids. The CDR3 nucleotides are TGTGCCAGCAGTTATTCCGGTCTGAGCTCCTACGAGCAGTACTTC. It translates to CASSYSGLSSYEQYF.

The chain has TRBV7-9 and TRBJ2-1; the D is unclear. The CDR3 totals 15 residues. V was clipped by 3 bases and J by 1 base, with 10 bases between them. In germline, CDR1 is SEHNR, CDR2 FQNEAQ (reference sequence). CDR3 sequence reads: CASSFQAKSYNEQFF. CDR3 nucleotides: TGTGCCAGCAGCTTCCAAGCGAAATCCTACAATGAGCAGTTCTTC.

The gene calls are TRBV4-3 and TRBJ1-2; 7 nucleotides agree with TRBD1. Germline values: CDR1 LGHNA, CDR2 YSLEER. This CDR3 contains 15 residues. J lost 4 bases, V lost 0 bases, and 5 bases had no gene match. CDR3: CASSQDWGQRYGYTF. CDR3 sequence (DNA): TGCGCCAGCAGCCAAGATTGGGGACAGCGCTATGGCTACACCTTC.